Shown below are 2 T cell receptor beta chains from a single sample sequenced in a study of vaccination effects on CD4 cells after COVID-19. Having been cultured for around ten days, the cells underwent CD4+ T cell isolation. The assay was immunoSEQ multiplex PCR, and TCRdb's table has in-frame clones only and misses some. Found here are roughly 56,000 clones, around three quarters of them singletons; the top ten hold under 3.5%. No antigen has been assigned to these receptors. Sample: CD4+ T cells from PBMCs cultured without peptide, taken before COVID-19 vaccination. These receptors originate from a human donor who received a COVID-19 vaccine.

The chain is built from TRBV6-5 and TRBJ2-1; no definite D call. Germline CDR1 and CDR2: MNHEY and SVGAGI. The CDR3 is made up of 15 amino acids. Trimming cost V 6 bases and J 7 bases, with 19 bases left between them. The CDR3 loop reads CASSASAIYKNEQFF. The CDR3 coding sequence is TGTGCCAGCAGCGCCAGTGCTATCTACAAGAATGAGCAGTTCTTC.

The chain joins TRBV9 to TRBJ2-1; 7 bases map to TRBD1. With 1 base clipped from V and 0 bases from J, the junction kept 4 bases outside the gene matches. CDR3 length equals 16 residues. CDR1 is SGDLS, CDR2 YYNGEE, per germline. The CDR3 sequence is CASSVNTGASYNEQFF. As DNA, the CDR3 is TGTGCCAGCAGCGTAAATACAGGGGCCTCCTACAATGAGCAGTTCTTC.